What follows is one T cell receptor (beta chain) and its context. Antigen: not known. Multiple V-beta primers and a C-beta primer amplified TCRB from RNA. Each CDR3 protein gets one entry after TCRdb re-called the multiplex PCR reads with MiXCR. The sample has fewer than 25,000 distinct CDR3 sequences, under 80% seen once. The source of the sample is a study of tumor-infiltrating lymphocytes in glioblastoma multiforme. Trimming at V came to 4 bases and at J to 4 bases, leaving 9 bases not matched to a gene. The CDR3 length is 15 residues. Per germline, CDR1 MNHNY and CDR2 SVGAGI (reference sequence). Broader study findings: Just one glioblastoma patient contributed to the TCR-mutation comparison.

The clonotype comes from a male donor with glioblastoma. Sequenced input: peripheral blood. The chain recombines TRBV6-6 with TRBJ1-1; the match to TRBD1 covers 7 bases. CDR3 DNA: TGTGCCAGCAGTTCTCCTAATCCAGGGGGCACTGAAGCTTTCTTT. It is translated as CASSSPNPGGTEAFF.